The rows below give T cell receptor beta chains drawn from one sample of a study of blood T cell repertoires in COVID-19. Measured with immunoSEQ multiplex PCR; TCRdb has only the in-frame clones, and not every one. This sample has a few hundred thousand clones; about 91% occur once, and the top ten carry roughly 8.9%. Sequenced material: PBMCs or T cells enriched from blood (not recorded which). These receptors all stem from a woman aged 40-49 years who had recovered from COVID-19. Each CDR3 is given with its conserved first and last residue.

v_gene	j_gene	CDR3aa
TRBV30	TRBJ2-5	CAWSSQLRETQYF
TRBV29-1	TRBJ1-2	CSAERGTANYGYTF
TRBV5-6	TRBJ1-4	CASSLWQGAEKLFF
TRBV19	TRBJ1-5	CASSPTEYSNQPQHF
TRBV7-8	TRBJ2-1	CASSLGAGHNEQFF
TRBV29-1	TRBJ2-7	CSVLGGYSYEQYF
TRBV10-2	TRBJ1-4	CATGIAYEKLFF
TRBV28	TRBJ1-4	CASSLSGRVGEKLFF
TRBV7-2	TRBJ2-6	CASRYSGANVLTF
TRBV12-5	TRBJ2-5	CASGSSQSIQETQYF
TRBV12-3/TRBV12-4	TRBJ2-7	CASSSGLANEQYF
TRBV3-1/TRBV3-2	TRBJ1-1	CASSPIQGWNTEAFF
TRBV2	TRBJ2-1	CASRLAGGSYNEQFF
TRBV12-3/TRBV12-4	TRBJ1-5	CASSIRDQPQHF
TRBV5-6	TRBJ2-2	CASSLVRTGELFF
TRBV9	TRBJ2-2	CASSPTSGSPTGELFF
TRBV7-2	TRBJ2-1	CASSKDRVSYNEQFF
TRBV5-6	TRBJ2-7	CASSPPGTPVEQYF
TRBV27	TRBJ2-2	CASSLRGFANTGELFF
TRBV6-1	TRBJ1-2	CASSERGGYGYTF
TRBV7-3	TRBJ2-7	CASSSNGGISYEQYF
TRBV29-1	TRBJ2-5	CSVAGGKETQYF
TRBV6-5	TRBJ1-1	CASSTTGNTEAFF
TRBV19	TRBJ2-5	CASSGLATQTQYF
TRBV5-1	TRBJ1-1	CASSFRQGSTEAFF
TRBV15	TRBJ2-3	CATKASGGKADTQYF
TRBV12-3/TRBV12-4	TRBJ1-5	CASSFGGDQPQHF
TRBV19	TRBJ2-1	CASSVRTSGDHNEQFF
TRBV18	TRBJ2-2	CASSPDSIRAGELFF
TRBV11-2	TRBJ2-7	CASSLDVGGPTYEQYF
TRBV4-3	TRBJ2-1	CASSHYQGSDEQFF
TRBV27	TRBJ2-7	CASSPSGYEQYF
TRBV27	TRBJ1-2	CASSFGTGSYTF
TRBV4-1	TRBJ1-5	CASSQDPDRVPPQHF
TRBV18	TRBJ2-2	CASSAREGNTGELFF
TRBV12-3/TRBV12-4	TRBJ2-7	CASLTPSDEQYF
TRBV2	TRBJ1-2	CATTGTDFYGYTF
TRBV11-3	TRBJ2-7	CASRPLGGGYEQYF
TRBV9	TRBJ1-1	CASSVDRVATEAFF
TRBV3-1/TRBV3-2	TRBJ1-2	CASSQSLHWGYTF
TRBV12-3/TRBV12-4	TRBJ2-1	CASSGTLYNEQFF
TRBV11-3	TRBJ2-7	CASSLEAGGWYEQYF